This T cell receptor beta chain appears in the sequencing data of a study of control samples from healthy donors and cancer patients. The CDR3 extends over 17 amino acids. Trimming removed 3 bases from V and 0 bases from J, with 12 bases in between. Per the germline V gene, CDR1 is MNHEY and CDR2 is SMNVEV (reference sequence). Generated by immunoSEQ multiplex PCR, the TCRdb table keeps only in-frame clones and is missing some. In the table there are under 200,000 clones, 91% of which are singletons. J is TRBJ1-6 and V is TRBV27, with no clear D. Material for sequencing was blood. This sequence originates from a woman aged 25 to 39 in good health. This CDR3 is CASSFRQTNSYNSPLHF. CDR3 nucleotide sequence: TGTGCCAGCAGTTTCCGGCAAACGAACTCCTATAATTCACCCCTCCACTTT.